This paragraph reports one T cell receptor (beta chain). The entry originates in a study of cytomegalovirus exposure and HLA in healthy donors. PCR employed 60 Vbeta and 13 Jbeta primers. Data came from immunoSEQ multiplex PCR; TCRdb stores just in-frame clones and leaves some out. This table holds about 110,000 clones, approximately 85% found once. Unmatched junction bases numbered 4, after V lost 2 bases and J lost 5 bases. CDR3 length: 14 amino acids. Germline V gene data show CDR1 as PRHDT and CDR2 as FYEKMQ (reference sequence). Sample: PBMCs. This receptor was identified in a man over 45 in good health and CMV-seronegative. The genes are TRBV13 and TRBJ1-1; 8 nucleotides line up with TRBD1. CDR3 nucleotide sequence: TGTGCCAGCAGCTTATCCAGGGACAGGACTGAAGCTTTCTTT. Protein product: CASSLSRDRTEAFF.